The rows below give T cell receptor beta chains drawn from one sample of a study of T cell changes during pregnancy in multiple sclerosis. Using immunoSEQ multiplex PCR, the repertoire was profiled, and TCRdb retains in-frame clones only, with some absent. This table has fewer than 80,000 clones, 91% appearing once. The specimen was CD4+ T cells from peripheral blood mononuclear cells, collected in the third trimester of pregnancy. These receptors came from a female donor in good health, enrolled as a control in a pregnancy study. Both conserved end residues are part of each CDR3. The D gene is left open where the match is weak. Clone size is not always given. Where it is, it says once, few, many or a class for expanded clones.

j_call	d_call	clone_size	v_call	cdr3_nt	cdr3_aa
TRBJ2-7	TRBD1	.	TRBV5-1	TGCGCCAGCAGCCCAACGGGACAGGGGGCCTCCTACGAGCAGTACTTC	CASSPTGQGASYEQYF
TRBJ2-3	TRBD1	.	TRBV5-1	TGCGCCAGCAGCTCGGGACAGGGGGCAGATACGCAGTATTTT	CASSSGQGADTQYF
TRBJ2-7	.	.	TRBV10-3	TGTGCCGTTCGGGTGTTAGGCTCCTACGAGCAGTACTTC	CAVRVLGSYEQYF
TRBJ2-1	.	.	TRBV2	TGTGCCAGCAGCGAAACGGTGGGGCGGTACAATGAGCAGTTCTTC	CASSETVGRYNEQFF
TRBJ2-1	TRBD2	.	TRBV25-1	TGTGCCAGCAGTGTTAGTCTAGCGGGGGAGAATGAGCAGTTCTTC	CASSVSLAGENEQFF
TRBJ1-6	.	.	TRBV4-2	TGTGCCAGCAGCCAAAGCCTTATTGTGTTCCGACAGGTCGATAATTCACCCCTCCACTTT	CASSQSLIVFRQVDNSPLHF
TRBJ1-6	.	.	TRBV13	TGTGCCAGCAGCTTCCGACGGACAGAATCGACGGGTAAATCACCCCTCCACTTT	CASSFRRTESTGKSPLHF
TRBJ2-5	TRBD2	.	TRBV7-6	TGTGCCAGCAGCTTAGTCGGACTAGCGGGGGGCGGTTCAGAGACCCAGTACTTC	CASSLVGLAGGGSETQYF
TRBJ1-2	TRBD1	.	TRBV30	TGTGCCTGGAGTGTACATAGGGTTTTTAGGGACAGGGCTCAAGAAGATGGCTACACCTTC	CAWSVHRVFRDRAQEDGYTF
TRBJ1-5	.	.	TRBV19	TGTGCCAGTAGTCCCAGGGGAGCCGATCAGCCCCAGCATTTT	CASSPRGADQPQHF
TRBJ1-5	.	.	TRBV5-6	TGTGCCAGCAGCTTGCTGAGTAGCAATCAGCCCCAGCATTTT	CASSLLSSNQPQHF
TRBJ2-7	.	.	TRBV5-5	TGTGCCGGGCAGGACACCTACGAGCAGTACTTC	CAGQDTYEQYF
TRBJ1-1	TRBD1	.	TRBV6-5	TGTGCCAGCAGGTACAGGGGGAAGACTGAAGCTTTCTTT	CASRYRGKTEAFF
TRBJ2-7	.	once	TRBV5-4	TGTGCCAGCAGCTGGGCCGGGGGTAGCCCCTACGAGCAGTACTTC	CASSWAGGSPYEQYF
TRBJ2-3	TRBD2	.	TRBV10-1	TGCGCCAGCAGTGAAGAGACTAGCGGGGGGTGCACAGATACGCAGTATTTT	CASSEETSGGCTDTQYF
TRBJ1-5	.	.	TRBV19	TGTGCCGGGGCGGGGGACGTCAATCAGCCCCAGCATTTT	CAGAGDVNQPQHF
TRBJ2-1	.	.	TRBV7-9	TGTGCCAGCAGCTTAGACACACTATACAATGAGCAGTTCTTC	CASSLDTLYNEQFF
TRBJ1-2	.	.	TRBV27	TGTGCCAGCACTTCGGTTGACAGAAACTATGGCTACACCTTC	CASTSVDRNYGYTF
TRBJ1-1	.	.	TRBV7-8	TGTGCCAGCAGCTTAGCGTTCTCGACTGAAGCTTTCTTT	CASSLAFSTEAFF
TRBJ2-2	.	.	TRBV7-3	TGTGCCAGCAGCTTAAAGGGAGTCACCGGGGAGCTGTTTTTT	CASSLKGVTGELFF
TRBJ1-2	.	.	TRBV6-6	TGTGCCAGCAGCCTCGGGGGGAGTAACTATGGCTACACCTTC	CASSLGGSNYGYTF
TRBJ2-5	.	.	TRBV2	TGTGCCAGCAGTGAAAGGAATCAGGGGTCGGAGACCCAGTACTTC	CASSERNQGSETQYF
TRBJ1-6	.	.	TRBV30	TGTGCCTGGCGAATGGGACAAGCTTCACCCCTCCACTTT	CAWRMGQASPLHF
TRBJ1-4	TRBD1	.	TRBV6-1	TGTGCCAGCAGTGAGAACAGGGGGCGAGTAGGTGAAAAACTGTTTTTT	CASSENRGRVGEKLFF
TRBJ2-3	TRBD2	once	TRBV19	TGTGCCAGTAACGCTCTAGCGGGGGGGGACACAGATACGCAGTATTTT	CASNALAGGDTDTQYF
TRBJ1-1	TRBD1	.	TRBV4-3	TGCGCCAGCAGCCAAGATCGGAGGGACAGGGGGGCTGAAGCTTTCTTT	CASSQDRRDRGAEAFF
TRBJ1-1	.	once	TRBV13	TGTGCCAGCAGCTCGATTATGGGGGCGCGAGCTTTCTTT	CASSSIMGARAFF
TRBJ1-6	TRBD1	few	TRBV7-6	TGTGCCAGCAGCCTGGGACAGGGCTCAAATTCACCCCTCCACTTT	CASSLGQGSNSPLHF
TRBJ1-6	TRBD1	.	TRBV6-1	TGTGCCAGCAGTGACGGGACAGCCTATGGGTTTTATAATTCACCCCTCCACTTT	CASSDGTAYGFYNSPLHF